These 9 T cell receptor beta chains were all obtained from the same sample, sequenced in a study of radiotherapy plus CTLA-4 blockade in lung cancer. The protocol was immunoSEQ multiplex PCR, while the TCRdb copy is restricted to in-frame clones and leaves out a portion. The repertoire holds 95,000 to 150,000 clones, with more than 80% as singletons. This sample comprised peripheral blood, obtained from a patient treated with radiotherapy plus ipilimumab. The receptors derive from a human donor with non-small cell lung cancer that progressed on radiotherapy plus ipilimumab.

The rearrangement joins TRBV27 to TRBJ2-2; D might be TRBD2 (6 bases). This CDR3 comprises 14 residues. CDR1 is MNHEY and CDR2 is SMNVEV in the germline V gene (reference sequence). V was trimmed by 5 bases and J by 6 bases, leaving 13 bases between them. CDR3: CASSKTSPPGELFF. CDR3 bases: TGTGCCAGCAGTAAGACTAGTCCTCCCGGGGAGCTGTTTTTT.

CDR3 sequence (DNA): TGTGCCAGCAGCCCCGGGGGAGGGGGGACTGAAGCTTTCTTT. It translates to CASSPGGGGTEAFF. V is TRBV7-3 and J is TRBJ1-1, with a possible D match to TRBD1 (6 bases). Germline CDR1 reads SGHTA; CDR2 reads FQGTGA. CDR3 length equals 14 residues. Trimming cost V 5 bases and J 5 bases, with 15 bases left between them.

Note on this clone: Distinct nucleotide sequences in the sample also encode this CDR3. The chain uses TRBV5-6 and TRBJ1-1; maybe TRBD1 (5 bases). Germline-derived CDR1 and CDR2 are SGHDT and YYEEEE. The V and J ends lost 4 bases and 2 bases respectively, with 15 bases between them. The CDR3 has 15 residues. CDR3 sequence (DNA): TGTGCCAGCAGCACGGGGCAGAATACAAACACTGAAGCTTTCTTT. Translated: CASSTGQNTNTEAFF.

The V and J genes are TRBV6-6 and TRBJ1-1; D is unresolved. The CDR3 is made up of 15 amino acids. Germline V gives CDR1 MNHNY, CDR2 SVGAGI (reference sequence). With 7 bases removed from V and 0 bases from J, the gap between germline ends came to 15 bases. CDR3 sequence reads: CASTRDSYLNTEAFF. The CDR3 DNA is TGTGCCAGCACCCGGGATTCCTACCTGAACACTGAAGCTTTCTTT.

The chain links TRBV7-8 to TRBJ2-7; TRBD1 matches 9 bases. With V trimmed by 4 bases and J by 0 bases, 4 bases remained unmatched. Germline V gene sequence: CDR1 SGHVS, CDR2 FQNEAQ. CDR3 size: 15 residues. The CDR3 is CASSSPGQGSYEQYF. CDR3 in DNA: TGTGCCAGCAGCTCGCCGGGACAGGGCTCCTACGAGCAGTACTTC. Filled out from reference TRBV7-8 and TRBJ2-7, the complete variable domain reads GAGVSQSPRYKVAKRGQDVALRCDPISGHVSLFWYQQALGQGPEFLTYFQNEAQLDKSGLPSDRFFAERPEGSVSTLKIQRTQQEDSAVYLCASSSPGQGSYEQYFGPGTRLTVT.

In this sample, this clone turned up a few times. As DNA, the CDR3 is TGCGCCAGCAGCCCGGGACAGTATCAAGAGACCCAGTACTTC. Its protein is CASSPGQYQETQYF. The J gene is TRBJ2-5, the V gene TRBV5-1; 7 bases line up with TRBD1. Losses at the gene ends were 4 bases for V and 2 bases for J; bases not matched to a gene: 5. Germline V gene data show CDR1 as SGHRS and CDR2 as YFSETQ. The CDR3 length is 14 residues. Looking up the rest from reference TRBV5-1 and TRBJ2-5 gives the full variable domain: KAGVTQTPRYLIKTRGQQVTLSCSPISGHRSVSWYQQTPGQGLQFLFEYFSETQRNKGNFPGRFSGRQFSNSRSEMNVSTLELGDSALYLCASSPGQYQETQYFGPGTRLLVL.

The genes are TRBV15 and TRBJ1-5; 9 bases match TRBD1. Germline lookup yields CDR1 LNHNV and CDR2 YYDKDF (reference sequence). This CDR3 spans 16 amino acids. V lost 6 bases, J lost 1 base, and 7 bases stayed unmatched. CDR3 bases: TGTGCCACCAGAGATGGGGACAGGGAAAGCAATCAGCCCCAGCATTTT. It yields the protein CATRDGDRESNQPQHF.

The chain has TRBV10-3 and TRBJ2-3; TRBD2 is a possible D gene (6 bases). This CDR3 has 8 residues. V was clipped by 10 bases and J by 10 bases, with 6 bases between them. Germline CDR1 and CDR2: ENHRY and SYGVKD. The CDR3 reads CATSAQYF. The CDR3 DNA follows: TGTGCCACTAGCGCGCAGTATTTT.

V gene TRBV6-5 combines with J gene TRBJ2-7, with 11 nucleotides matching TRBD1. The CDR3 is 15 residues long. CDR1 MNHEY and CDR2 SVGAGI come from the germline V gene. V was pared by 5 bases and J by 7 bases, with 10 bases of the junction left unmatched. CDR3 nucleotide sequence: TGTGCCAGCAGTATCGGGACAGGGGGAAGTAGGGAGCAGTACTTC. Its translation: CASSIGTGGSREQYF.